Sequencing of this T cell receptor (beta chain) was carried out in a study of a mutant IDH1 vaccine in newly diagnosed glioma. About the study: Patients were started on vaccination 4-6 weeks after radiotherapy alone, or with temozolomide cycles.

Of note for this clone: The antigen is unknown.

Produced via immunoSEQ multiplex PCR; TCRdb's table is partial and in-frame only. The data show around 41,000 clones, with around 78% seen just once and around 6.5% held by the top ten. In germline, CDR1 is SEHNR, CDR2 FQNEAQ (reference sequence). This CDR3 comprises 18 residues. The ends lost 4 bases at V and 6 bases at J; junction bases unmatched: 11. Indicated time point: week 23, last vaccination. A single vaccine dose contained 300 ug of mutant IDH1 20-mer peptide, and topical imiquimod was used with it. The chain is built from TRBV7-9 and TRBJ2-3, with 15 bases fitting TRBD2. Sequenced material: PBMCs, taken from a glioma patient whose treatment included an IDH1 peptide vaccine. This TCR was sampled from a woman aged 40 to 49 with glioma. Some clones in this sample may be carry-over from other donors' samples. CDR3 nucleotides: TGTGCCAGCAGCTCCCGGACTAGCGGGAGGGCTGGGGGGGATACGCAGTATTTT. Amino acid sequence: CASSSRTSGRAGGDTQYF.